This entry concerns a single T cell receptor (beta chain). Different DNA sequences within this sample yield the same CDR3. Naive CD8 cells were CD45RO-negative, positively selected for CCR7, excluding terminally differentiated effector memory CD45RA+ cells. This record comes from a study of shared clonotypes between healthy human individuals. V was shortened by 0 bases and J by 4 bases, with 7 bases between the two germline ends. The CDR3 is 14 residues long. Per the germline V gene, CDR1 is SGHRS and CDR2 is YFSETQ. Sequencing was performed with immunoSEQ multiplex PCR; in TCRdb, only in-frame clones are kept and a portion is missing. The sample shows just over 2,000,000 clones, about 95% of them seen only once.

The TCR originated in a man aged 18 to 30 in good health. The chain carries TRBV5-1 and TRBJ1-4, with unresolved D. Sequenced input: naive CD8+ T cells sorted from blood. The CDR3 coding sequence is TGCGCCAGCAGCTTGGTCAGCCTTAATGAAAAACTGTTTTTT. Translated: CASSLVSLNEKLFF.